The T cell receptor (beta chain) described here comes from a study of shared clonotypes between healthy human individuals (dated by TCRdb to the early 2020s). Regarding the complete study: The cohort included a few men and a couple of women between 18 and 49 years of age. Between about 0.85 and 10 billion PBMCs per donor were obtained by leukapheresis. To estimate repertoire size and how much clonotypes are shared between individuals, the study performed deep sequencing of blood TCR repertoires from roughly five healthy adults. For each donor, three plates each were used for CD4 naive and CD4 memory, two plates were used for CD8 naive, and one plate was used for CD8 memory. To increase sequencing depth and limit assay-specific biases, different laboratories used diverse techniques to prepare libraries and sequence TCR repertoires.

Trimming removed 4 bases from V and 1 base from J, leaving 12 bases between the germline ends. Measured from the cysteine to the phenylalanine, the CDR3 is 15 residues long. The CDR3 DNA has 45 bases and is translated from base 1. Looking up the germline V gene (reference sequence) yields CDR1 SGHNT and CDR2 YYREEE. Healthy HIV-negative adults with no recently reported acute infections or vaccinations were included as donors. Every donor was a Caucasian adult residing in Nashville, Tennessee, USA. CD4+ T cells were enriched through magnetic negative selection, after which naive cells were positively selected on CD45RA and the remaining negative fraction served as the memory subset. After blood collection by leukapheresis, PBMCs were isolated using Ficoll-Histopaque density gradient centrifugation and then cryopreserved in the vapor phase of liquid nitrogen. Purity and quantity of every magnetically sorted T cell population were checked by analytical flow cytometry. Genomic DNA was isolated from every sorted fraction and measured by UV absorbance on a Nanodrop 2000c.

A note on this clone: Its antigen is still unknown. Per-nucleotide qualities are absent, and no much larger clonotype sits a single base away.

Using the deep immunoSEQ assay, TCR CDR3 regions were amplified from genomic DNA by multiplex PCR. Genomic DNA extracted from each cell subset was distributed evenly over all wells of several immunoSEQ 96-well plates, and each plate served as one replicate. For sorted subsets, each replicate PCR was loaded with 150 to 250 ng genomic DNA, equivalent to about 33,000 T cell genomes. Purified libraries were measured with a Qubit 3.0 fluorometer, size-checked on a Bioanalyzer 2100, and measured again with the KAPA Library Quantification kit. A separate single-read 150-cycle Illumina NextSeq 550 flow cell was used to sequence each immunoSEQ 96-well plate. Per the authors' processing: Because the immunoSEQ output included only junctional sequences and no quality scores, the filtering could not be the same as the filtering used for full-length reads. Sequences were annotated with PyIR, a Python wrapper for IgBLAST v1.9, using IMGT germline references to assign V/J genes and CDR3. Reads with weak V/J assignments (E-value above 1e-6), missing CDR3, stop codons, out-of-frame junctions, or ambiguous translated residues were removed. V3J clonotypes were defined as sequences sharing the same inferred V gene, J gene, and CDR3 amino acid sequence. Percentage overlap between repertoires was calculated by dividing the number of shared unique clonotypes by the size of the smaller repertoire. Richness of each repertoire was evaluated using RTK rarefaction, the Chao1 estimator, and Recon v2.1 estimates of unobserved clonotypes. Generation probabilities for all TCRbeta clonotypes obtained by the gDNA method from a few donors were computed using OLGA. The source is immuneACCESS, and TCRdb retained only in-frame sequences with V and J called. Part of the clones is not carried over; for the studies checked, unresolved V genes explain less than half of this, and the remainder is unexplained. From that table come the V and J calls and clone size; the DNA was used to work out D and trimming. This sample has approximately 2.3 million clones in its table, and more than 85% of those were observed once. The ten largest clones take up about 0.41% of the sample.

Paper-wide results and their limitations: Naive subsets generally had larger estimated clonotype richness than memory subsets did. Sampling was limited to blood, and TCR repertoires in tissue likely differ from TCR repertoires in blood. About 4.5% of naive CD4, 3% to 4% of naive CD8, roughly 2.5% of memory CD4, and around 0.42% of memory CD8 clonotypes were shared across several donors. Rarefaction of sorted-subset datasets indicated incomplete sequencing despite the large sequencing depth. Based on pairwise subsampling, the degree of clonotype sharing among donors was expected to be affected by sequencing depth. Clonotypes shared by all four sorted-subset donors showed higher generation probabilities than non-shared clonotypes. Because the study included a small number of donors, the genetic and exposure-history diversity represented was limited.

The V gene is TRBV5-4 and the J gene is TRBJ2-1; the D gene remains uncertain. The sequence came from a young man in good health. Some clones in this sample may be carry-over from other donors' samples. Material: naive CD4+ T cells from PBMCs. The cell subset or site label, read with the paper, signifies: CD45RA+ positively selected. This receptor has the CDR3 CASSLNTNSYNEQFF. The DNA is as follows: TGTGCCAGCAGCCTTAACACCAATTCCTACAATGAGCAGTTCTTC. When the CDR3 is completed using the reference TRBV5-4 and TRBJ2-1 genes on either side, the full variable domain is ETGVTQSPTHLIKTRGQQVTLRCSSQSGHNTVSWYQQALGQGPQFIFQYYREEENGRGNFPPRFSGLQFPNYSSELNVNALELDDSALYLCASSLNTNSYNEQFFGPGTRLTVL.